This TCR beta chain stems from a study of cytomegalovirus exposure and HLA in healthy donors. As for the study in general: An analysis done earlier identified more than 100 million unique TCR beta sequences from about 179 million T cells. Some 85 million unique TCRs, all from HLA-typed donors, were included in an early release of the data.

It was with 60 Vbeta and 13 Jbeta primers that the PCR ran. The method was immunoSEQ multiplex PCR; TCRdb's version includes in-frame clones alone and lacks a portion of them. The sample shows about 150,000 clones, roughly 79% of them seen only once. This receptor was identified in a woman in her 40s in good health and CMV-seropositive. The source material was PBMCs.

The CDR3 sequence: CASSLSQGATGELFF. Here the CDR3 DNA reads TGTGCCAGCAGCTTATCCCAGGGGGCCACCGGGGAGCTGTTTTTT. The chain couples TRBV11-2 to TRBJ2-2, with 8 bases fitting TRBD1. With V trimmed by 2 bases and J by 4 bases, 3 bases remained unmatched. The germline V gene has CDR1 SGHAT and CDR2 FQNNGV. The CDR3 extends over 15 amino acids.